The next 9 T cell receptor beta chains were all read from a single sample in a study of OX40 agonist ivuxolimab in advanced cancers. The method was immunoSEQ multiplex PCR; TCRdb's version includes in-frame clones alone and lacks a portion of them. The sample consists of about 80,000 clones, 90% of them appearing once. The sample consisted of CD4+ or CD8+ T cells sorted from blood, taken in a trial of the OX40 agonist ivuxolimab. The receptor source for this set is an adult with an advanced solid tumor such as melanoma, head and neck, liver or kidney cancer.

The chain carries TRBV5-6 and TRBJ2-3; 9 bases are shared with TRBD2. Unmatched junction bases numbered 13, after V lost 5 bases and J lost 3 bases. Germline CDR1 is SGHDT and CDR2 is YYEEEE. The CDR3 length is 17 residues. The CDR3 reads CASRSRAGGPWTDTQYF. In DNA, the CDR3 is TGTGCCAGCAGGAGTCGGGCGGGAGGGCCTTGGACAGATACGCAGTATTTT.

The rearrangement joins TRBV6-5 to TRBJ1-1, with 7 bases that match TRBD1. Trimming took 6 bases from V and 6 from J; bases not matched to a gene: 1. This CDR3 spans 11 amino acids. Germline loops: CDR1 MNHEY, CDR2 SVGAGI. The DNA of the CDR3 is TGTGCCAGCAGAGGGACAGCTGAAGCTTTCTTT. Translating it yields CASRGTAEAFF.

This sequence joins TRBV11-2 and TRBJ2-3; D is perhaps TRBD1 (5 bases). Germline V gene lookup returns CDR1 SGHAT and CDR2 FQNNGV. Between the trimmed V and J ends, which lost 1 base and 2 bases, there was a span of 7 bases. The CDR3 length is 14 residues. The CDR3 DNA reads as TGTGCCAGCAGCTTAGCAGGGTTCACAGATACGCAGTATTTT. This sequence encodes CASSLAGFTDTQYF. The complete variable domain, with remaining parts taken from reference TRBV11-2 and TRBJ2-3, reads EAGVAQSPRYKIIEKRQSVAFWCNPISGHATLYWYQQILGQGPKLLIQFQNNGVVDDSQLPKDRFSAERLKGVDSTLKIQPAKLEDSAVYLCASSLAGFTDTQYFGPGTRLTVL.

The chain uses TRBV4-1 and TRBJ1-2, with unresolved D. This CDR3 comprises 18 residues. The V and J ends lost 5 bases and 0 bases respectively, with 22 bases between them. The germline V gene has CDR1 MGHRA and CDR2 YSYEKL. The CDR3 region has the DNA TGCGCCAGCAGCAAGTTTAGGATGGACCTCTCCGCTAACTATGGCTACACCTTC. This codes for CASSKFRMDLSANYGYTF.

This clone was observed a handful of times. The chain joins TRBV5-4 to TRBJ2-5; TRBD2 matches at 11 bases. Trimming removed 2 bases from V and 4 bases from J; junction bases left unmatched: 13. Germline V gives CDR1 SGHNT, CDR2 YYREEE (reference sequence). The CDR3 runs to 18 residues. The CDR3 spells CASSLSSLAGGQAETQYF. CDR3 DNA: TGTGCCAGCAGCTTATCGTCGTTAGCGGGAGGGCAGGCAGAGACCCAGTACTTC.

The chain carries TRBV4-1 and TRBJ2-1, with D perhaps given as TRBD1 or TRBD2 (5 bases each). Germline loops: CDR1 MGHRA, CDR2 YSYEKL. This CDR3 comprises 15 residues. Trimming removed 1 base at V and 6 bases at J, with 13 bases between. CDR3 sequence: CASSQVRRGSNEQFF. The DNA of the CDR3 is TGCGCCAGCAGCCAAGTGAGACGGGGCTCCAATGAGCAGTTCTTC.

The CDR3 reads CASNDGGTYNEQFF. The CDR3 bases are TGTGCCAGCAACGACGGGGGAACCTACAATGAGCAGTTCTTC. The chain has TRBV7-9 and TRBJ2-1; D is perhaps TRBD2 (6 bases). This CDR3 is built from 14 residues. Germline values: CDR1 SEHNR, CDR2 FQNEAQ (reference sequence). The V gene lost 7 bases and the J gene lost 2 bases, with 12 bases spanning the gap.

V usage is TRBV7-2 and J usage is TRBJ1-3, with D hard to call. V lost 5 bases, J lost 0 bases, and 14 bases lay in between. The CDR3 is 16 amino acids. Germline CDR1 is SGHTA and CDR2 is FQGNSA. In DNA form, the CDR3 reads TGTGCCAGCAGCATAGTCGGCGGAAGCTCTGGAAACACCATATATTTT. Its protein product is CASSIVGGSSGNTIYF.

The V call is TRBV6-5, the J call TRBJ1-6, with D unresolved. The V gene's germline CDR1 is MNHEY and CDR2 SVGAGI. The CDR3 covers 14 residues. Trimming pared 6 bases from V and 13 bases from J, leaving 19 bases between. The CDR3 sequence is CASSARTGTYPLHF. CDR3 DNA sequence: TGTGCCAGCAGCGCCCGTACCGGTACCTACCCCCTCCACTTT.